The clone carrying this TCR beta chain has ten or more counts. Its antigen is still unknown. The study amplified TCR beta CDR3 regions using RNA transcripts. Amplification began with first-round RT-PCR using HTBI primers, then second-round multiplex PCR was performed. TCRdb fed the multiplex PCR reads into MiXCR, producing one record per CDR3 protein. The sample has 900,000 to 1,200,000 distinct CDR3 sequences, about two fifths seen once. This entry comes from a study of Graves' ophthalmopathy and Graves' hyperthyroidism. For the study at large: Where ophthalmopathy was absent within 18 months of follow-up, hyperthyroidism was stable. Study-wide results and caveats: Most thyroid clonotypes with frequency above 0.001 were detected in blood too.

Each hyperthyroidism patient was newly diagnosed, with under 2 months' duration, and aged 18 to 65. Diagnosis used clinical symptoms, serum thyroxine, TRAb, thyroid ultrasound and orbital computed tomography. Germline-derived CDR1 and CDR2 are SGHTA and FQGNSA. V shed 1 base and J shed 8 bases, with 17 bases lying between them. The CDR3 runs to 16 residues. The TCR comes from an adult man with Graves' hyperthyroidism. V gene TRBV7-2 combines with J gene TRBJ1-4, with D tentatively TRBD1 (5 bases). The sequencing sample was made of peripheral blood or thyroid tissue (not recorded which). The CDR3 DNA reads TGTGCCAGCAGCTTAGGAGGAACAGGAGTGGGCGAAAAACTGTTTTTT. Protein product: CASSLGGTGVGEKLFF.